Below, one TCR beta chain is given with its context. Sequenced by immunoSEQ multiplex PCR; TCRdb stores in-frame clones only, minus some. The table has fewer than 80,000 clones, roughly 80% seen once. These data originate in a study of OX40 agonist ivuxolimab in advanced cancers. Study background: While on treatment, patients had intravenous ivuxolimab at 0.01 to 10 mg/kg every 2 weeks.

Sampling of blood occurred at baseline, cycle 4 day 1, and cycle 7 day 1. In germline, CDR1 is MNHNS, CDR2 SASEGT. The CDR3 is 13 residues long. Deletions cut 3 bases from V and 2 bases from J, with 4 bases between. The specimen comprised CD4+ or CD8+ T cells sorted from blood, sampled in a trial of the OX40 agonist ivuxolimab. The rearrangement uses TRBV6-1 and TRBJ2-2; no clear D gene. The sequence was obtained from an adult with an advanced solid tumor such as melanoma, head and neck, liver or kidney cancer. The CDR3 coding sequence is TGTGCCAGCAGTGAGCACAACACCGGGGAGCTGTTTTTT. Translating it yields CASSEHNTGELFF.